This T cell receptor (beta chain) was observed in a study of neurological immune-mediated disorders. Study-wide results and caveats: The highest TCR clonal expansion occurred in HTLV-1-associated myelopathy; multiple sclerosis fell below healthy controls. Subjects shared no identical expanded-clone CDR3 amino acid sequences, suggesting private TCR-beta repertoires in all groups.

Over 160 million TCR-beta sequences, together covering 15-18 subjects, were produced by every individual sequencing run that was carried out. TCRdb redid the calling of the 5' RACE reads with MiXCR, one entry per CDR3 protein. The sample has roughly 50,000 distinct CDR3 sequences, about 23% seen once; the top ten hold 20% to 25%. From 2 million PBMCs stored at -80 C, the unsorted libraries were generated. The V segment lost 6 bases and the J segment 1 base; nucleotides outside the gene matches: 3. The CDR3 totals 13 residues. CDR1 and CDR2 from the germline V gene are SGHRS and YFSETQ. The table lists this clonotype with many counts. As yet, its antigen is unknown.

The J gene is TRBJ1-1, the V gene TRBV5-1, with 7 bases fitting TRBD1. The source of this sequence is an older woman in good health. The sequenced sample was PBMCs. CDR3 region: CASTGTANTEAFF. CDR3 sequence (DNA): TGCGCCAGCACCGGGACAGCGAACACTGAAGCTTTCTTT.